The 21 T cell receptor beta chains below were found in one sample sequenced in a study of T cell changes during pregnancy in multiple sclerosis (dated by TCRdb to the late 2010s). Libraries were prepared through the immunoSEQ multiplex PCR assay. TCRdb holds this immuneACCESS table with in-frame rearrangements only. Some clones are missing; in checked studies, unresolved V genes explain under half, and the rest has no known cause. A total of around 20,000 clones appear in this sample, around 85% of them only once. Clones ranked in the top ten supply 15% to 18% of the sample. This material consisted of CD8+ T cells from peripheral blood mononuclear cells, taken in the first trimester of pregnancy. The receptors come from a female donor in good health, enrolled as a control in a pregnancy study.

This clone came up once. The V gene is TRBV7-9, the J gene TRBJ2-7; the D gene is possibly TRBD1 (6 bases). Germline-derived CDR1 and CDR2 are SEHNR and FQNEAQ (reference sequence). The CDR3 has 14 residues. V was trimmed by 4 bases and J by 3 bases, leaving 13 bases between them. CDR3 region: CASSSPGHHYEQYF. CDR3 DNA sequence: TGTGCCAGCAGCTCGCCGGGACACCACTACGAGCAGTACTTC. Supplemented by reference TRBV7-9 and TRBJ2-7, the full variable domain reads DTGVSQNPRHKITKRGQNVTFRCDPISEHNRLYWYRQTLGQGPEFLTYFQNEAQLEKSRLLSDRFSAERPKGSFSTLEIQRTEQGDSAMYLCASSSPGHHYEQYFGPGTRLTVT.

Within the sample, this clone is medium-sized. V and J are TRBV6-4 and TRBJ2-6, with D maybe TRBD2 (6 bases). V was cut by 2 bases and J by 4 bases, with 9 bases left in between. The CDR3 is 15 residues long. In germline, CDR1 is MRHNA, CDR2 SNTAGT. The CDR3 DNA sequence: TGTGCCAGCAGTGACGGGAGGAGCGGGGCCAACGTCCTGACTTTC. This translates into CASSDGRSGANVLTF.

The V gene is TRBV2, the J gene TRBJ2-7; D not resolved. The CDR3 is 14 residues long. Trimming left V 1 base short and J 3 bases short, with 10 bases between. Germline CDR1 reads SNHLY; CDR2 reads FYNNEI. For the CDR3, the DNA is TGTGCCAGCAGTGAAGGAATTAGAGGCTACGAGCAGTACTTC. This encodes CASSEGIRGYEQYF.

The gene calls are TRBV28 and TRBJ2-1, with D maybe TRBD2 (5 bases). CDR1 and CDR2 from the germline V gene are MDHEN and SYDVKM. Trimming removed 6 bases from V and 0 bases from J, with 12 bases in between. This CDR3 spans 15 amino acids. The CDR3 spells CASSRLGSSYNEQFF. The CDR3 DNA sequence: TGTGCCAGCAGCCGACTGGGGAGCTCCTACAATGAGCAGTTCTTC.

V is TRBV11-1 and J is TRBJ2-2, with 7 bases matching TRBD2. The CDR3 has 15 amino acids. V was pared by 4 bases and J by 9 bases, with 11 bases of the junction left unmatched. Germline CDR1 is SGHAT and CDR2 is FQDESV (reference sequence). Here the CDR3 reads CASSSGTTRTRELFF. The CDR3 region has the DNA TGTGCCAGCAGCTCCGGGACTACACGGACCCGGGAGCTGTTTTTT.

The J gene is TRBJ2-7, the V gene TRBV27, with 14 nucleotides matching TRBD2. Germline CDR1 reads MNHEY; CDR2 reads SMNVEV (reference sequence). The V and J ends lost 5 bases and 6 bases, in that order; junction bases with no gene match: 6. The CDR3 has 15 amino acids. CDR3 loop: CASSPGLAGVSEQYF. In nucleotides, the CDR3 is TGTGCCAGCAGTCCGGGACTAGCGGGAGTGAGCGAGCAGTACTTC.

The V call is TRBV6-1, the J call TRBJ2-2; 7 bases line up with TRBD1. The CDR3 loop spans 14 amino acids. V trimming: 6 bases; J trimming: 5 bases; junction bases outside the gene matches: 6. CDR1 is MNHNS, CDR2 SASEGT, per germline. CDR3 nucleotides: TGTGCCAGCAGAGAAACAGGGGAAACCGGGGAGCTGTTTTTT. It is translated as CASRETGETGELFF.

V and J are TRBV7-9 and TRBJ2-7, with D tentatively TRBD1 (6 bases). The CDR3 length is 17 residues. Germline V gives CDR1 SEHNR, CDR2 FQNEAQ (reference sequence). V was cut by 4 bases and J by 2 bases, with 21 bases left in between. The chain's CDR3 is CASSSRVGQGLTYEQYF. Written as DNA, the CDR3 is TGTGCCAGCAGCTCCCGCGTAGGGCAGGGGCTTACCTACGAGCAGTACTTC.

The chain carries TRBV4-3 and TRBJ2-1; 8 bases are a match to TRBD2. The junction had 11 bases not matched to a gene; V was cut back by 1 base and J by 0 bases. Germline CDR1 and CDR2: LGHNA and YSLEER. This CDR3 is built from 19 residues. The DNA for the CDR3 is TGCGCCAGCAGCCAAGTCGACGCGGGGGGCACCCTCTCCTACAATGAGCAGTTCTTC. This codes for CASSQVDAGGTLSYNEQFF.

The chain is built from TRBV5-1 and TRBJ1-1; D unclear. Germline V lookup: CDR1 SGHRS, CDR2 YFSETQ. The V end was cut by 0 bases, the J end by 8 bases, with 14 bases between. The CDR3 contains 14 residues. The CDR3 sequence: CASSLVSGSREAFF. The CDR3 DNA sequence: TGCGCCAGCAGCTTGGTCTCGGGGTCCCGAGAAGCTTTCTTT. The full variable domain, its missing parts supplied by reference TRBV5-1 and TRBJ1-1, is KAGVTQTPRYLIKTRGQQVTLSCSPISGHRSVSWYQQTPGQGLQFLFEYFSETQRNKGNFPGRFSGRQFSNSRSEMNVSTLELGDSALYLCASSLVSGSREAFFGQGTRLTVV.

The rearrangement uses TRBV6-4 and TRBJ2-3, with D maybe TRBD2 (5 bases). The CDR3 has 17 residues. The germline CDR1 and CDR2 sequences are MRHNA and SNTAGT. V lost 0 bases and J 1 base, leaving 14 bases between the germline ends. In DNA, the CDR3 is TGTGCCAGCAGTGACTCGACTTCCGTCGGGGGCACAGATACGCAGTATTTT. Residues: CASSDSTSVGGTDTQYF.

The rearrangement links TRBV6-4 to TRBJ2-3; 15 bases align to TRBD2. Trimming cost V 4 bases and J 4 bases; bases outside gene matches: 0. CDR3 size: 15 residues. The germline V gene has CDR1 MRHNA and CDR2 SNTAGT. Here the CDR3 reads CASSGTSGGADTQYF. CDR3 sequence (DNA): TGTGCCAGCAGTGGGACTAGCGGGGGGGCAGATACGCAGTATTTT.

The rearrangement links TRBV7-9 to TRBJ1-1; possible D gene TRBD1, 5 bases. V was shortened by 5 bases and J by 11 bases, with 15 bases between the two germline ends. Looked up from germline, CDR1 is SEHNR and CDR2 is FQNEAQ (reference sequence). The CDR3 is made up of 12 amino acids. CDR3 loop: CASSPEWGKAFF. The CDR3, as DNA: TGTGCCAGCAGCCCTGAGTGGGGCAAGGCTTTCTTT. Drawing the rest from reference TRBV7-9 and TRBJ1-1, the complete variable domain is DTGVSQNPRHKITKRGQNVTFRCDPISEHNRLYWYRQTLGQGPEFLTYFQNEAQLEKSRLLSDRFSAERPKGSFSTLEIQRTEQGDSAMYLCASSPEWGKAFFGQGTRLTVV.

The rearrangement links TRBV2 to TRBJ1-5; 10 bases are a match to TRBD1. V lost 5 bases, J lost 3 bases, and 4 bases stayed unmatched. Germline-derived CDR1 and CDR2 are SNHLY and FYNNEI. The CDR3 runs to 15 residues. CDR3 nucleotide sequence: TGTGCCAGCAGTCCCGGGACAGGGGTCAATCAGCCCCAGCATTTT. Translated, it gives CASSPGTGVNQPQHF.

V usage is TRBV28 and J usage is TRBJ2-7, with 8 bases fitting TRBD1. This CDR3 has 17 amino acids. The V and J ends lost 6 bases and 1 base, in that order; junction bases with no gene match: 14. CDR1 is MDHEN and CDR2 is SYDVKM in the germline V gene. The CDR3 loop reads CASSYPQPGQVSYEQYF. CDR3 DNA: TGTGCCAGCAGCTATCCCCAGCCGGGACAGGTATCCTACGAGCAGTACTTC.

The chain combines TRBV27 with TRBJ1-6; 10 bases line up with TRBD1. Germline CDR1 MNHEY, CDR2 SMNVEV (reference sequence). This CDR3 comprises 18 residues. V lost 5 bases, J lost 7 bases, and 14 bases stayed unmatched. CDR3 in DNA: TGTGCCAGCAGTAGTACTCCTGCCGGGACAGGGGCAAATTCACCCCTCCACTTT. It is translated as CASSSTPAGTGANSPLHF.

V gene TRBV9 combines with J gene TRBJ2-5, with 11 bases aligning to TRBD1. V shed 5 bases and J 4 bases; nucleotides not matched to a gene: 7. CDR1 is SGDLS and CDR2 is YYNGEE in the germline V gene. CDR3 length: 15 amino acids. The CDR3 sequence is CASSVTGTGGETQYF. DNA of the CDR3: TGTGCCAGCAGTGTTACCGGGACAGGGGGAGAGACCCAGTACTTC.

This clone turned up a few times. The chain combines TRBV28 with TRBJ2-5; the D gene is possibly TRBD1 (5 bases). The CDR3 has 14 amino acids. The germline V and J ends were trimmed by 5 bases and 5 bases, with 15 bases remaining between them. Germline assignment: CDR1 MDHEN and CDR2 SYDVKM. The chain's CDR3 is CASSLSTKGETQYF. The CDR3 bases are TGTGCCAGCAGTCTATCTACAAAGGGGGAGACCCAGTACTTC.

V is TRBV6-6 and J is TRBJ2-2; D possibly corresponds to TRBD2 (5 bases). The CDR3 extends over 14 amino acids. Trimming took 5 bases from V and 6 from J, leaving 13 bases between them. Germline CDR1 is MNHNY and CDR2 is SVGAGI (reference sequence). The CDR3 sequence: CASSPFLEAGELFF. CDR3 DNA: TGTGCCAGCAGTCCTTTTCTGGAGGCCGGGGAGCTGTTTTTT.

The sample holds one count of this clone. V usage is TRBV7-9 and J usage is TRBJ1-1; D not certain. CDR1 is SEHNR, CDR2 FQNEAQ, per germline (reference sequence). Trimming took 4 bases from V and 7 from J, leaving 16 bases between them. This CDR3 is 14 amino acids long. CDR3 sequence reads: CASSSQREYGEAFF. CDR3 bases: TGTGCCAGCAGCTCCCAGAGGGAATATGGTGAAGCTTTCTTT.

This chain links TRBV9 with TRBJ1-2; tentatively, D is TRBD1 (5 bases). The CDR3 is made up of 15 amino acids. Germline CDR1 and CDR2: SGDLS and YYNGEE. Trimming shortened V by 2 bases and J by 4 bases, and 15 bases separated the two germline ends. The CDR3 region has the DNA TGTGCCAGCAGCGTCGACGACAGCGCTAGCTATGGCTACACCTTC. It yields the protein CASSVDDSASYGYTF.